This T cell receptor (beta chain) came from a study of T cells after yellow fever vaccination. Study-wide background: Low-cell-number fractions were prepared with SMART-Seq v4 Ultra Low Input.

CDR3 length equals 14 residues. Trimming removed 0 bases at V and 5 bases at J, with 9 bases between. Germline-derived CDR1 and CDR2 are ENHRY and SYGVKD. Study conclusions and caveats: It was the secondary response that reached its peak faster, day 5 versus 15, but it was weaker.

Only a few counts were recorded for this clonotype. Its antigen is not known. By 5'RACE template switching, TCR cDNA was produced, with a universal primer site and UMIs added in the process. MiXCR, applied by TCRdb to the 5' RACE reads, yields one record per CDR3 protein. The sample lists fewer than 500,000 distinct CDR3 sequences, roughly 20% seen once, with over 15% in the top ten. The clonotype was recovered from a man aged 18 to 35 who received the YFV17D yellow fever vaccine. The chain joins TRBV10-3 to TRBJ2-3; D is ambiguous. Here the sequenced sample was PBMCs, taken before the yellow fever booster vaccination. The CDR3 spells CAISESARIDTQYF. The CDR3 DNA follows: TGTGCCATCAGTGAGTCCGCCCGCATAGATACGCAGTATTTT.